This TCR beta chain derives from a study of cytomegalovirus exposure and HLA in healthy donors. As for the study in general: Sequencing of about 179 million T cells in an earlier analysis found 100 million to 140 million unique TCR beta sequences. Study-level points and caveats: Most TCR sequences were rare, but some public TCRs occurred in many donors. In a later analysis, V- and J-gene trimming of beta chains associated with a DCLRE1C missense variant, replicated independently. A classifier reportedly called cytomegalovirus status with high sensitivity and specificity.

V was shortened by 2 bases and J by 3 bases, with 10 bases between the two germline ends. CDR3 length: 15 amino acids. Germline assignment: CDR1 KGHSH and CDR2 LQKENI. The PCR employed 60 Vbeta primers together with 13 Jbeta primers. The assay was immunoSEQ multiplex PCR, and TCRdb's table has in-frame clones only and misses some. The sample contains some 130,000 clones, about three quarters of which appear only once. This clone has just one count. What it binds is unknown. Sequenced material: PBMCs. This sequence was found in a human donor in good health. V is TRBV18 and J is TRBJ1-4; D is ambiguous. CDR3 protein: CASSPENFPNEKLFF. The CDR3 nucleotides are TGTGCCAGCTCACCAGAAAACTTTCCTAATGAAAAACTGTTTTTT. The variable domain in full, completed from reference TRBV18 and TRBJ1-4, reads NAGVMQNPRHLVRRRGQEARLRCSPMKGHSHVYWYRQLPEEGLKFMVYLQKENIIDESGMPKERFSAEFPKEGPSILRIQQVVRGDSAAYFCASSPENFPNEKLFFGSGTQLSVL.